The 21 T cell receptor beta chains below were found in one sample sequenced in a study of identical twins listed by TCRdb under 2016. The library was produced with 5' RACE. Sequencing was performed on an Illumina HiSeq 2000. The public reads were run again by TCRdb, first through fastp at Q25 and then through MiXCR, and only productive beta chains were kept. Rows are unified per CDR3 protein, each entry keeping the most common DNA and genes. The table for this sample lists 200,000 to 250,000 distinct CDR3 sequences; over 13% of them were counted only once. The ten top clones hold about 9% of the sample. Sequencing was carried out using memory (CD45RO+) T cells sorted from blood. What this sample's cell subset or site label stands for: CD45RO+ enriched T cells. The receptors originated from a woman between 18 and 30 years old in good health.

This clonotype was observed at least ten times. V usage is TRBV12-3 or TRBV12-4 and J usage is TRBJ2-3, with no clear D. The V end lost 7 bases, the J end lost 6 bases, and 14 bases lay between the germline ends. The CDR3 has 13 amino acids. The CDR3 spells CASNLILGDTQYF. CDR3 DNA sequence: TGTGCCAGCAACCTTATTTTGGGGGATACGCAGTATTTT.

This clonotype was counted between two and nine times. This chain joins TRBV3-1 and TRBJ2-1; D is ambiguous. The CDR3 spans 14 residues. V lost 1 base, J lost 6 bases, and 10 bases lay in between. Germline CDR1 and CDR2: LGHDT and YNNKEL (reference sequence). The CDR3 is CASSQVMAINEQFF. The CDR3 DNA sequence: TGTGCCAGCAGCCAAGTCATGGCTATCAATGAGCAGTTCTTC.

Many counts were recorded for this clonotype. The CDR3 loop reads CASSLGVTEAFF. CDR3 DNA: TGTGCCAGCAGTTTAGGTGTCACTGAAGCTTTCTTT. This chain connects TRBV12-3 or TRBV12-4 to TRBJ1-1; D ambiguous. Trimming removed 1 base at V and 4 bases at J, with 4 bases between. The CDR3 runs 12 residues.

Many counts were recorded for this clonotype. The chain employs TRBV7-8 and TRBJ2-3, with D perhaps matching TRBD1 (5 bases). Germline loops: CDR1 SGHVS, CDR2 FQNEAQ. Trimming pared 5 bases from V and 7 bases from J, leaving 10 bases between. CDR3 length: 12 residues. The CDR3 DNA is TGTGCCAGCAGCCTGACAGCTAATACGCAGTATTTT. Amino acids: CASSLTANTQYF.

The rearrangement uses TRBV12-3 or TRBV12-4 and TRBJ2-3; D possibly uses TRBD1 or TRBD2 (5 bases each). Trimming left V 6 bases short and J 0 bases short, with 13 bases between. This CDR3 has 15 amino acids. Written as DNA, the CDR3 is TGTGCCAGCAGCTCCCGGGACCCTAGCACAGATACGCAGTATTTT. Protein sequence: CASSSRDPSTDTQYF.

This sequence joins TRBV18 and TRBJ2-7, with D tentatively TRBD1 (6 bases). Trimming left V 6 bases short and J 1 base short, with 13 bases between. Germline V lookup: CDR1 KGHSH, CDR2 LQKENI. The CDR3 loop spans 14 amino acids. The CDR3 bases are TGTGCCAGCTCCCCCTCCAGGGGATCCTACGAGCAGTACTTC. Amino acids: CASSPSRGSYEQYF.

This clonotype has just a few counts. This chain links TRBV19 with TRBJ2-1; D is undetermined. This CDR3 is 16 amino acids long. Trimming removed 4 bases from V and 0 bases from J, with 13 bases in between. Germline V gene lookup returns CDR1 LNHDA and CDR2 SQIVND (reference sequence). CDR3 nucleotides: TGTGCCAGTAGTAATCTGCAGCGAAGCTCCTACAATGAGCAGTTCTTC. Amino acids: CASSNLQRSSYNEQFF.

This clonotype came up a few times. V is TRBV10-1 and J is TRBJ2-7, with 9 bases aligning to TRBD1. This CDR3 is built from 14 residues. Looked up from germline, CDR1 is WNHNN and CDR2 is SYGVQD (reference sequence). The J segment lost 5 bases and the V segment lost 5 bases, leaving 7 bases of the junction unmatched. CDR3 in amino acids: CASSSDRGANEQYF. DNA for the CDR3: TGCGCCAGCAGTTCGGACAGGGGTGCAAACGAGCAGTACTTC.

The V gene is TRBV20-1, the J gene TRBJ1-2; D unresolved. Germline-derived CDR1 and CDR2 are DFQATT and SNEGSKA (reference sequence). The V gene lost 3 bases and the J gene lost 2 bases, with 16 bases spanning the gap. This CDR3 spans 15 amino acids. CDR3 region: CSASDLSLLNYGYTF. The CDR3 DNA is TGCAGTGCTAGCGACCTCAGCTTATTAAACTATGGCTACACCTTC.

This clonotype has a count of ten or more. The chain links TRBV7-2 to TRBJ1-2; D is unresolved. This CDR3 has 12 residues. Trimming stripped 2 bases from V and 4 bases from J, with 5 bases between. The germline gives CDR1 SGHTA, CDR2 FQGNSA. The CDR3 nucleotides are TGTGCCAGCAGCTTAAGGCTCTATGGCTACACCTTC. Its protein product is CASSLRLYGYTF. The entire variable domain, with the rest obtained from reference TRBV7-2 and TRBJ1-2, is as follows: GAGVSQSPSNKVTEKGKDVELRCDPISGHTALYWYRQSLGQGLEFLIYFQGNSAPDKSGLPSDRFSAERTGGSVSTLTIQRTQQEDSAVYLCASSLRLYGYTFGSGTRLTVV.

The sample holds many counts of this clonotype. CDR3 nucleotide sequence: TGCGCCAGCAGCCCAGGGACTAGCGGGGGCTACGAGCAGTACTTC. Its protein product is CASSPGTSGGYEQYF. The chain carries TRBV4-3 and TRBJ2-7, with 14 bases that match TRBD2. CDR3 size: 15 residues. V was clipped by 4 bases and J by 3 bases; unmatched bases: 2. CDR1 is LGHNA and CDR2 is YSLEER in the germline V gene.

The chain has TRBV7-6 and TRBJ1-5; possibly TRBD1 for D (6 bases). The CDR3 has 15 amino acids. Germline CDR1 is SGHVS and CDR2 is FNYEAQ. The V end lost 5 bases, the J end lost 4 bases, and 15 bases lay between the germline ends. CDR3 in DNA: TGTGCCAGCAGCGACTATGGGGGCGGGAATCAGCCCCAGCATTTT. Protein sequence: CASSDYGGGNQPQHF.

At least ten counts were recorded for this clonotype. The J gene is TRBJ2-3, the V gene TRBV10-3; TRBD2 is a possible D gene (7 bases). CDR1 is ENHRY, CDR2 SYGVKD, per germline. The CDR3 is 15 residues long. Trimming removed 3 bases from V and 2 bases from J, with 12 bases in between. The CDR3 protein is CAISDLRGATDTQYF. CDR3 bases: TGTGCCATCAGTGACCTTCGGGGGGCCACAGATACGCAGTATTTT.

This clonotype has more than one count but fewer than ten. The J gene is TRBJ2-5, the V gene TRBV7-6, with D possibly being TRBD2 (6 bases). The V end was cut by 2 bases, the J end by 5 bases, with 21 bases between. Germline V gene data show CDR1 as SGHVS and CDR2 as FNYEAQ. The CDR3 runs 17 residues. The CDR3 DNA reads TGTGCCAGCAGCTTATTCTACTCGGGACTGACGGTGGAGACCCAGTACTTC. It yields the protein CASSLFYSGLTVETQYF.

This chain uses TRBV12-3 or TRBV12-4 with TRBJ2-1, with TRBD2 matching 7 bases. This CDR3 has 14 residues. The ends lost 8 bases at V and 5 bases at J; junction bases unmatched: 9. CDR3 sequence reads: CASRPGGTHNEQFF. The CDR3 DNA sequence: TGTGCCAGCCGCCCCGGGGGGACCCACAATGAGCAGTTCTTC.

This clonotype was observed a few times. The chain is built from TRBV5-1 and TRBJ2-7; 10 bases are a match to TRBD2. J gave up 6 bases and V 0 bases, and 3 bases lay outside the gene matches. Germline-derived CDR1 and CDR2 are SGHRS and YFSETQ. The CDR3 loop spans 14 amino acids. CDR3 residues: CASSLASGSLEQYF. The CDR3 DNA follows: TGCGCCAGCAGCTTGGCTAGCGGGAGTCTCGAGCAGTACTTC.

This clonotype was seen once. V gene TRBV5-1 combines with J gene TRBJ2-2, with D possibly TRBD1 on 6 matching bases. V shed 4 bases and J shed 5 bases, with 15 bases lying between them. The CDR3 sequence is 15 residues long. Germline V lookup: CDR1 SGHRS, CDR2 YFSETQ. In DNA form, the CDR3 reads TGCGCCAGCAGCCGGGGACAACAGAGTACCGGGGAGCTGTTTTTT. Amino acids: CASSRGQQSTGELFF.

The rearrangement uses TRBV5-3 and TRBJ1-6; D remains ambiguous. TRBV5-3 is sorted into the ORF group, with uncertain function. The CDR3 has 15 residues. V dropped 1 base and J dropped 7 bases, with 12 bases sitting between them. The CDR3 sequence is CARSLITIKNSPLHF. The CDR3 DNA is TGTGCCAGAAGCTTGATCACGATTAAAAATTCACCCCTCCACTTT.

The chain combines TRBV6-1 with TRBJ1-6; D call uncertain. Germline assignment: CDR1 MNHNS and CDR2 SASEGT. The CDR3 loop spans 14 amino acids. Trimming cost V 8 bases and J 10 bases, with 18 bases left between them. The DNA of the CDR3 is TGTGCCAGCGGCCCTTCGGCGCGAAGATCACCCCTCCACTTT. Encoded protein: CASGPSARRSPLHF.

There are a few counts of this clonotype. The chain couples TRBV15 to TRBJ1-3; 9 positions match TRBD1. Germline CDR1 is LNHNV and CDR2 is YYDKDF (reference sequence). The CDR3 loop spans 15 amino acids. The junction had 5 bases not matched to a gene; V was cut back by 5 bases and J by 3 bases. CDR3 region: CATSRDRVGGNTIYF. CDR3 DNA: TGTGCCACCAGCCGGGACAGGGTTGGTGGAAACACCATATATTTT.

This clonotype has only a few counts. V usage is TRBV25-1 and J usage is TRBJ1-1, with D hard to call. This CDR3 contains 13 residues. Germline V CDR1 and CDR2: MGHDK, SYGVNS. Deletions cut 3 bases from V and 1 base from J, with 6 bases between. DNA of the CDR3: TGTGCCAGCAGTGAGTCAGAGAACACTGAAGCTTTCTTT. It specifies CASSESENTEAFF.